This TCR beta chain was recovered during a study of blood T cell repertoires in COVID-19. Looking at the study overall: PBMCs, B-cell-depleted T cells, or T cells were the source of the cDNA or gDNA that made up the material.

Patients in Seattle were enrolled during active infection, then followed longitudinally. The data were produced by immunoSEQ multiplex PCR, yet TCRdb's version contains in-frame clones alone and is incomplete. Here the sample spans under 200,000 clones, more than 75% being singletons. The specimen was peripheral blood. The receptor was isolated from a woman of 80 years or more with COVID-19, enrolled during active disease.

CDR3 amino acids: CASSLGLQGSYNEQFF. CDR3 in DNA: TGTGCCAGCAGCTTGGGCCTACAGGGATCCTACAATGAGCAGTTCTTC. This sequence joins TRBV5-4 and TRBJ2-1; D might be TRBD1 (6 bases). The V gene lost 0 bases and the J gene lost 1 base, with 11 bases spanning the gap. Germline assignment: CDR1 SGHNT and CDR2 YYREEE (reference sequence). This CDR3 has 16 residues.